The entry that follows covers one TCR beta chain sequence. This sample is drawn from a study of T cells of healthy individuals. CDR3 length: 15 residues. The V end was cut by 3 bases, the J end by 3 bases, with 13 bases between. TCRdb re-called the 5' RACE reads through MiXCR, storing one row per CDR3 protein. The sample holds fewer than 75,000 distinct CDR3 sequences, about 17% seen once. The chain combines TRBV12-3 or TRBV12-4 with TRBJ2-3, with D perhaps TRBD2 (6 bases). This receptor was identified in a human donor in good health. CDR3 DNA: TGTGCCAGCAGTTTCAGGCGGGGTGTTACAGATACGCAGTATTTT. It specifies CASSFRRGVTDTQYF.